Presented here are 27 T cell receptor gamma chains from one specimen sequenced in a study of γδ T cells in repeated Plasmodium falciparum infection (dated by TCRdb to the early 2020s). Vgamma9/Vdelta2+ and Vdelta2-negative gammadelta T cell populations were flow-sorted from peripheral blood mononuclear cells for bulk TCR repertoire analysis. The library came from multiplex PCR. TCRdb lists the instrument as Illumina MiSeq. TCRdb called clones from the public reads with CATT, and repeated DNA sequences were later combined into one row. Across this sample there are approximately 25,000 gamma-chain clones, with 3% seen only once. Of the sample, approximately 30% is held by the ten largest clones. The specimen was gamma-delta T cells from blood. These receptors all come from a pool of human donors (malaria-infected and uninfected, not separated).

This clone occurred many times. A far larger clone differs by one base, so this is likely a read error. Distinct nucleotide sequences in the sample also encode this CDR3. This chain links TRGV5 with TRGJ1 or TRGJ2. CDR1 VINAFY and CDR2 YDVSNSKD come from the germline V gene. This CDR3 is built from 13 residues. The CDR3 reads CATWTRNYYKKLF. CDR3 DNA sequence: TGTGCCACCTGGACCAGGAATTATTATAAGAAGCTCTTT.

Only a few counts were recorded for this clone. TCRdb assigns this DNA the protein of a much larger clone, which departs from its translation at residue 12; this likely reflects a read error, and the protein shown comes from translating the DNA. CDR3: CALTRPPGYYKELF. The CDR3 coding sequence is TGTGCCTTGACTCGGCCCCCTGGTTATTATAAGGAACTCTTT. V and J are TRGV9 and TRGJ1 or TRGJ2. From germline, CDR1 is GITISATS and CDR2 ISYDGTV (reference sequence). This CDR3 spans 14 amino acids.

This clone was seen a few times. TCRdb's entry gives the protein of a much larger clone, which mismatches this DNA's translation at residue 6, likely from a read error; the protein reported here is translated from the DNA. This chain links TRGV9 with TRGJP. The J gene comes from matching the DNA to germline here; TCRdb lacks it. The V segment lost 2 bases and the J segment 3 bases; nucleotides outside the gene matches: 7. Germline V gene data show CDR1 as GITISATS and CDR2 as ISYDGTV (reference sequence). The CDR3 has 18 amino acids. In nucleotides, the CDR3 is TGTGCCTTGTGGGAGGAGAACGAGCAAGAGTTGGGCAAAAAAATCAAGGTATTT. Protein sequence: CALWEENEQELGKKIKVF.

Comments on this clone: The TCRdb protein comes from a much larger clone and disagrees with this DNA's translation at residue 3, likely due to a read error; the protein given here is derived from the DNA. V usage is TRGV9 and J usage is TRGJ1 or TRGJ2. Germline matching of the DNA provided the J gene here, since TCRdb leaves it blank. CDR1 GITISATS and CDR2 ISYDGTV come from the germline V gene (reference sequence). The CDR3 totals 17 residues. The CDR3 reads CASWEFPMSENYYKKLF. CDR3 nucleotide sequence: TGTGCCTCGTGGGAGTTTCCGATGTCTGAGAATTATTATAAGAAACTCTTT.

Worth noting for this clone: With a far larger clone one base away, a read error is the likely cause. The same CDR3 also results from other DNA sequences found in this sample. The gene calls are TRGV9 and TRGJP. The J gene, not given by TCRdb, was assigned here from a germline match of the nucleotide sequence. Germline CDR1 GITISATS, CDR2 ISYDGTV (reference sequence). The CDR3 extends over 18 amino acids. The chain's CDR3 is CALWEVRRGELGKKIKVF. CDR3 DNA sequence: TGTGCCTTGTGGGAGGTGCGGAGAGGAGAGCTGGGCAAAAAAATCAAGGTATTT.

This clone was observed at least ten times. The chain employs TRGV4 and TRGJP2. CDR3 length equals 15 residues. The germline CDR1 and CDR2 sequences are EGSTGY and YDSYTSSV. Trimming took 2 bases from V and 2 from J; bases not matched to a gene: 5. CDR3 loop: CATWDETSSDWIKTF. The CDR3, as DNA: TGTGCCACCTGGGATGAGACAAGTAGTGATTGGATCAAGACGTTT.

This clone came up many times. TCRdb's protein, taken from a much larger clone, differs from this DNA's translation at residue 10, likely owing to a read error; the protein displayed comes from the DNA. In DNA form, the CDR3 reads TGTGCCTTGTGGGAGTCAGAGTTGGGCAGAAAAATCAAGGTATTT. This translates into CALWESELGRKIKVF. The chain recombines TRGV9 with TRGJP. Matching the DNA to germline supplied the J gene, which TCRdb does not give. CDR1 and CDR2 from the germline V gene are GITISATS and ISYDGTV (reference sequence). This CDR3 is 15 amino acids long.

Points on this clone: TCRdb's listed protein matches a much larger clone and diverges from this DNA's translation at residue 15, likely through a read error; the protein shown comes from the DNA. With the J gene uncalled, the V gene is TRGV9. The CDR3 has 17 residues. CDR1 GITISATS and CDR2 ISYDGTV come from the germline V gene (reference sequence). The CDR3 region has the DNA TGTGCCTTGTGGGACGCAAGAGAAGAGTTGGGCAAAAAAATCGAGGTATTT. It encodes CALWDAREELGKKIEVF.

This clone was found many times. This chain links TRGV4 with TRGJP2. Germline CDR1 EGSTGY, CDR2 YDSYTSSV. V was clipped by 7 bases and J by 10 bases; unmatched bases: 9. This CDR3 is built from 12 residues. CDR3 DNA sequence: TGTGCCACCTGCCCCCCGGGTTGGATCAAGACGTTT. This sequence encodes CATCPPGWIKTF.

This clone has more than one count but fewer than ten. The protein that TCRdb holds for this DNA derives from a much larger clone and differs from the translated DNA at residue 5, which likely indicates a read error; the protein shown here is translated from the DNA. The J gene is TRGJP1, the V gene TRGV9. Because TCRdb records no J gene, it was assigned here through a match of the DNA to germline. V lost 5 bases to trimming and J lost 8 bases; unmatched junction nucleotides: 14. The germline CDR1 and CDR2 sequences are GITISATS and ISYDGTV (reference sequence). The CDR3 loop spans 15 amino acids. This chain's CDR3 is CALWGAQPRGWFKIF. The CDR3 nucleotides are TGTGCCTTGTGGGGGGCACAGCCAAGAGGTTGGTTCAAGATATTT.

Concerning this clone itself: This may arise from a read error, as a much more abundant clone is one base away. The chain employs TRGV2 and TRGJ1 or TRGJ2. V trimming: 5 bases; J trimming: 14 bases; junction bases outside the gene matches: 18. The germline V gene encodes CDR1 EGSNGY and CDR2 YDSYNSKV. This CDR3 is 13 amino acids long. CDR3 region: CATWVMPYRKELF. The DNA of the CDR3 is TGTGCCACCTGGGTCATGCCCTATAGGAAGGAACTCTTT.

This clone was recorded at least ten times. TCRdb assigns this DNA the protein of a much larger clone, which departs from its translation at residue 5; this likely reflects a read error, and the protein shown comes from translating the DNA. CDR3 protein: CALWGVIYYKKLF. DNA of the CDR3: TGTGCCTTGTGGGGGGTTATTTATTATAAGAAACTCTTT. The J gene is TRGJ1 or TRGJ2, the V gene TRGV9. The V gene's germline CDR1 is GITISATS and CDR2 ISYDGTV (reference sequence). The CDR3 is made up of 13 amino acids. The J segment lost 3 bases and the V segment lost 5 bases, leaving 7 bases of the junction unmatched.

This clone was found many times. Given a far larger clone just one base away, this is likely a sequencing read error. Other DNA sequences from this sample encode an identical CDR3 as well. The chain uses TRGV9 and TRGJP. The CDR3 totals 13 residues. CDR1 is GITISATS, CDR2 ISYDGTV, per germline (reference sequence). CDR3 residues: CALWELGKKIKVF. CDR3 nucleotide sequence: TGTGCCTTGTGGGAGCTGGGCAAGAAAATCAAGGTATTT.

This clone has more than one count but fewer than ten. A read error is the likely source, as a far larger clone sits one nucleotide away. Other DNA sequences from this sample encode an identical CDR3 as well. CDR3 sequence reads: CALWEVLRRELGKKIKVF. In DNA form, the CDR3 reads TGTGCCTTGTGGGAGGTGCTACGGCGAGAGTTGGGCAAAAAAATCAAAGTATTT. The V gene reported is TRGV9; the J gene is uncalled. Germline CDR1 and CDR2: GITISATS and ISYDGTV (reference sequence). This CDR3 has 18 amino acids.

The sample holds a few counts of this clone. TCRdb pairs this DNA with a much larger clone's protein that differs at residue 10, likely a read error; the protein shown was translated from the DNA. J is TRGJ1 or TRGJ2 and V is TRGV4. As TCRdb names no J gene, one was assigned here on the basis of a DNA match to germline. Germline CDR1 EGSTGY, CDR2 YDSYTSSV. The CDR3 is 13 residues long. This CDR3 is CATWVATYYRKLF. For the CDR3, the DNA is TGTGCCACCTGGGTCGCCACTTATTATAGGAAACTCTTT.

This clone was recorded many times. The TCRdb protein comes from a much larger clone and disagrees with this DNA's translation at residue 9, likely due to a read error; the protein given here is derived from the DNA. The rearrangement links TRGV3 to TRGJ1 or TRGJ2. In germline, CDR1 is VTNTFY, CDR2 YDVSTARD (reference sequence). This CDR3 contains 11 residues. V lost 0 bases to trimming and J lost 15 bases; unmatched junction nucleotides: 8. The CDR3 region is CATWDRPERLF. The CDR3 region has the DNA TGTGCCACCTGGGACAGGCCGGAGAGACTCTTT.

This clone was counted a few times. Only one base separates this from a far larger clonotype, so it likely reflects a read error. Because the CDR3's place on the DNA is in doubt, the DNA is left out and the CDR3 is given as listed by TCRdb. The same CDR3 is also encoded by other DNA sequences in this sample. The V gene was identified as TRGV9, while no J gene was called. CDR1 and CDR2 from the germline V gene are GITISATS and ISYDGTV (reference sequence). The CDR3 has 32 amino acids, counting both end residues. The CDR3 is CALWEVQGAARNSLAVEQHLLSQVSIGRIQHF.

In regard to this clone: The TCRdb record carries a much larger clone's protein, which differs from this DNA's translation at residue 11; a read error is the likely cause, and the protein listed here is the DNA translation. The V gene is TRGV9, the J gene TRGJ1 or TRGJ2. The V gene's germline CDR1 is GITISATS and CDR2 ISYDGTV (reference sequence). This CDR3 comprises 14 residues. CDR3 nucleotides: TGTGCCTTGTGGGAGATCCCAAATTATTATATGAAACTCTTT. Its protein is CALWEIPNYYMKLF.

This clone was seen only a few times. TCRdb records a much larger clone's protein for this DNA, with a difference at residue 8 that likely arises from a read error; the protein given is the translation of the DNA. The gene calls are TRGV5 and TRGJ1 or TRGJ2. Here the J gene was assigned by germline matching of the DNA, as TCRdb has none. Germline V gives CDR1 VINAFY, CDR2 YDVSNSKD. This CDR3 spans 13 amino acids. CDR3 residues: CATWTRNHYKKLF. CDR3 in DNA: TGTGCCACCTGGACCAGGAATCATTATAAGAAACTCTTT.

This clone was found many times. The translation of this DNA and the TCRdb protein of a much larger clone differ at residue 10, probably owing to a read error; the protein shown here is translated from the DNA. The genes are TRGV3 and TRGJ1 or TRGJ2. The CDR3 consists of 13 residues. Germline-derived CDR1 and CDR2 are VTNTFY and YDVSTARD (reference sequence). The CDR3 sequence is CATWDSVYYRKLF. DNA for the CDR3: TGTGCCACCTGGGACAGCGTTTATTATAGGAAACTCTTT.

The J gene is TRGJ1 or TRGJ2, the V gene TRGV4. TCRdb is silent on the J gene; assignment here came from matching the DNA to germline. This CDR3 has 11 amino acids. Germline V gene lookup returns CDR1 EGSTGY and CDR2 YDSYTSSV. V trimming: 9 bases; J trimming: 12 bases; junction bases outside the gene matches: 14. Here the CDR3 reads CATRTKLGKLF. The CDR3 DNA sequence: TGTGCCACCCGGACCAAGCTGGGGAAACTCTTT.

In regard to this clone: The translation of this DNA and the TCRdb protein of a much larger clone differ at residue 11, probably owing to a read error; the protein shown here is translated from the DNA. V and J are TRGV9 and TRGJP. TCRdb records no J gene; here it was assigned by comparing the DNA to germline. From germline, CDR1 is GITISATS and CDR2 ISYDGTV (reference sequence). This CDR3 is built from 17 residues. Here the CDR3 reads CALWEVLQELVKKIKVF. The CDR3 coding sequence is TGTGCCTTGTGGGAGGTCCTCCAAGAGTTGGTCAAAAAAATCAAGGTATTT.

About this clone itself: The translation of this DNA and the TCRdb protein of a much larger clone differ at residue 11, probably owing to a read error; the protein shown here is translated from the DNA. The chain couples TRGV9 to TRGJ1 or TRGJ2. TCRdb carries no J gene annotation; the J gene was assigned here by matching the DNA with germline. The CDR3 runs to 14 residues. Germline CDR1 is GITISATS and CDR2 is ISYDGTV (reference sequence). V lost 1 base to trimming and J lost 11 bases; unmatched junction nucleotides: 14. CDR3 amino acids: CALWEVPHGDEKLF. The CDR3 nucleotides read TGTGCCTTGTGGGAGGTCCCCCATGGGGATGAGAAACTCTTT.

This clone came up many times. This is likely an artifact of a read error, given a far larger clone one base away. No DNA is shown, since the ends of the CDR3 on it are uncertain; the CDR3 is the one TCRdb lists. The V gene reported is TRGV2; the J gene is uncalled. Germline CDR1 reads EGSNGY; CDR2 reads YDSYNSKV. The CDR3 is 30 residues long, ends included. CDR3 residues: CATWDGAIRNSLAVEQHLLSQVSIGRIQHF.

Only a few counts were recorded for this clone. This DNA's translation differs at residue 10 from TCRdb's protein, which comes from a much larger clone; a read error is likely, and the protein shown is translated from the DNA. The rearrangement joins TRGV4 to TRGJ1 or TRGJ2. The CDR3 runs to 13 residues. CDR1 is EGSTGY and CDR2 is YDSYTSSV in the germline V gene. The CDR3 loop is CATWDAPRYTKLF. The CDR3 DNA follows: TGTGCCACCTGGGATGCCCCCCGTTATACGAAACTCTTT.

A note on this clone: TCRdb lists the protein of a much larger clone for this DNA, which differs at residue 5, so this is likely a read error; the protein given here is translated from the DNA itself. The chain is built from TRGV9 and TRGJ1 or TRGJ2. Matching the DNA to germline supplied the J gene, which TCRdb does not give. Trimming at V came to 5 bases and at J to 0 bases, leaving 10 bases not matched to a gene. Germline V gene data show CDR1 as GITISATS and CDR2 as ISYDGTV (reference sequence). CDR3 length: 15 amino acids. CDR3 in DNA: TGTGCCTTGTGGGTGGCCCGGGAGAATTATTATAAGAAACTCTTT. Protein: CALWVARENYYKKLF.

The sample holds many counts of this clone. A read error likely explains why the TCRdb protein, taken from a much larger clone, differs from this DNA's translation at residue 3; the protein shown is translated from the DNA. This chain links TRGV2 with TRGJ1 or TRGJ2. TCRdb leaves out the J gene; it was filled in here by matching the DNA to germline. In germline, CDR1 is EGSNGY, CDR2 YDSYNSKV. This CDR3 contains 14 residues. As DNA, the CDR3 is TGTGCCGCCTGGGACGCTTCTTTTTATTATAAGAAACTCTTT. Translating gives CAAWDASFYYKKLF.